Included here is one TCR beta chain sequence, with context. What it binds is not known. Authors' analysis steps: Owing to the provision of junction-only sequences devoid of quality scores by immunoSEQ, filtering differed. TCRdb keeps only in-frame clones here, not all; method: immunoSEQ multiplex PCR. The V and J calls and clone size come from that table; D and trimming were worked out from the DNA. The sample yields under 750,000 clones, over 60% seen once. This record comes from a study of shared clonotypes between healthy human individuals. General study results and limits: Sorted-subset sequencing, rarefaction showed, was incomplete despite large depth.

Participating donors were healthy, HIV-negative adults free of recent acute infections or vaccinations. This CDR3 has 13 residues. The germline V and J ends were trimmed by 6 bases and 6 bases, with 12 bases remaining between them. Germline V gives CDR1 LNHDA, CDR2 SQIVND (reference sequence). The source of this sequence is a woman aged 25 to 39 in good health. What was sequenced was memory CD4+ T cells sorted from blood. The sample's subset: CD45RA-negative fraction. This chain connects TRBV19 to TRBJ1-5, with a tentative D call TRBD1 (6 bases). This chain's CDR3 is CASSQGQIQPQHF. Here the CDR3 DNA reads TGTGCCAGTAGCCAAGGACAGATTCAGCCCCAGCATTTT.